This TCR beta chain derives from a study of radiation and T cells in renal cell carcinoma. On the study more broadly: Nephrectomy followed 15 Gy stereotactic body radiation by 4 weeks. Study results and limitations: Top tumor clonotypes rose in blood 2 weeks post-radiation, then contracted.

Germline values: CDR1 SQVTM, CDR2 ANQGSEA. The CDR3 has 14 residues. V shed 6 bases, J shed 5 bases, and the junction held 9 bases outside the gene matches. Assay: immunoSEQ multiplex PCR; the TCRdb copy retains only in-frame clones and omits some. The profile shows about 150,000 clones, about 87% of them singletons. Time point meaning: baseline pretreatment blood. This sample's treatment: 15 Gy SBRT to primary tumor, nephrectomy 4 weeks later. Blood was sampled at baseline, 2 weeks and 4 weeks after SBRT. The patient's renal cell carcinoma had clear cell pathology. As concerns this clone: Its antigen is undetermined.

The chain combines TRBV29-1 with TRBJ2-3, with TRBD2 identical over 9 bases. Source: blood, taken from a patient whose treatment included radiotherapy and nephrectomy. The sequence was obtained from a woman in her 70s with renal cell carcinoma. For the CDR3, the DNA is TGCAGCGTGACTTCGGCGGGGGGGCGAGATACGCAGTATTTT. Amino acids: CSVTSAGGRDTQYF.